This record looks at one T cell receptor (beta chain) sequence and its context. V dropped 5 bases and J dropped 0 bases, with 11 bases sitting between them. The CDR3 sequence is 14 residues long. Germline CDR1 and CDR2: MDHEN and SYDVKM. TCRdb re-called the RACE reads with MiXCR, one entry per CDR3 protein. This table holds about 60,000 distinct CDR3 sequences, over 7.5% found once. Time point here: patch test 1, 2 weeks after DPC sensitization. Treatment described: therapeutic diphenylcyclopropenone sensitization with weekly scalp DPC. This record comes from a study of human T cells and chemical hapten exposure. Looking at the study overall: Recorded diagnoses among the mostly female patients were alopecia areata, totalis or universalis.

Sample: whole blood, taken in connection with sensitization to the hapten diphenylcyclopropenone (DPC). This receptor was identified in a woman aged 40 to 50 with alopecia areata. Some clones in this sample may be carry-over from other donors' samples. The gene calls are TRBV28 and TRBJ2-7, with TRBD2 as a possible D gene (5 bases). CDR3 sequence: CASSTQDYSYEQYF. CDR3 nucleotides: TGTGCCAGCAGTACGCAAGACTACTCCTACGAGCAGTACTTC. The variable domain in full, with the rest retrieved from reference TRBV28 and TRBJ2-7, is DVKVTQSSRYLVKRTGEKVFLECVQDMDHENMFWYRQDPGLGLRLIYFSYDVKMKEKGDIPEGYSVSREKKERFSLILESASTNQTSMYLCASSTQDYSYEQYFGPGTRLTVT.